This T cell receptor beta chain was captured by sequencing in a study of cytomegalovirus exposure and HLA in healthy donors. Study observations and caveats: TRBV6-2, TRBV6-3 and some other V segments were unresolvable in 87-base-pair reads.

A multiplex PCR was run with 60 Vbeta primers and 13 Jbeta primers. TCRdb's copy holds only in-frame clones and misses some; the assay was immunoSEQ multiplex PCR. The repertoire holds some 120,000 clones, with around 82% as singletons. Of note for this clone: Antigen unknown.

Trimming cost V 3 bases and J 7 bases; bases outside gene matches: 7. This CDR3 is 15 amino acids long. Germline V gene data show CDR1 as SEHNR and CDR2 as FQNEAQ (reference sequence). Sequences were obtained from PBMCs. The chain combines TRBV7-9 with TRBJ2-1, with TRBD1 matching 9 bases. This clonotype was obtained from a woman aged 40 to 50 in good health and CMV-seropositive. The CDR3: CASSFPGQGGNEQFF. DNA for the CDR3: TGTGCCAGCAGCTTTCCGGGACAGGGAGGAAATGAGCAGTTCTTC.